This T cell receptor (beta chain) derives from a study of neurological immune-mediated disorders. In its sample, this clonotype was seen many times. TCRdb ran MiXCR on the 5' RACE reads and lists one entry per CDR3 protein. The profile covers approximately 48,000 distinct CDR3 sequences, with 16% appearing a single time and 3.5% to 4.5% taken by the ten largest. Source material: PBMCs. The sequence was obtained from a man in his 60s in good health.

DNA of the CDR3: TGTGCCAGCAGTTTAGGTCCAGGGAGAGGGGAGACCCAGTACTTC. This gives the protein CASSLGPGRGETQYF. This chain joins TRBV12-3 or TRBV12-4 and TRBJ2-5; D assignment may be TRBD1 or TRBD2 (5 bases each). The germline V and J ends were trimmed by 1 base and 5 bases, with 14 bases remaining between them. The CDR3 is 15 amino acids.